The 7 T cell receptor beta chains below come from one sample, sequenced in a study of CD8 T cells in ankylosing spondylitis. TCRdb re-called the 5' RACE reads with MiXCR, one entry per CDR3 protein. Seen here are roughly 30,000 distinct CDR3 sequences, 12% to 15% observed once, and the top ten hold 36%. The specimen was blood. Receptor source: a male donor with ankylosing spondylitis or in good health (not recorded which).

J is TRBJ2-7 and V is TRBV28; D is uncertain. CDR1 MDHEN and CDR2 SYDVKM come from the germline V gene. The CDR3 is 15 residues long. V dropped 5 bases and J dropped 2 bases, with 16 bases sitting between them. The CDR3 DNA is TGTGCCAGCAGTACCCCGAAAAGGTCTACCTACGAGCAGTACGTC. This codes for CASSTPKRSTYEQYV.

This clonotype was seen a handful of times. CDR3 protein: CASSQDLGVAGRNEQFF. DNA for the CDR3: TGCGCCAGCAGCCAAGATCTGGGGGTAGCGGGAAGGAATGAGCAGTTCTTC. The chain carries TRBV4-3 and TRBJ2-1; 8 bases agree with TRBD2. V shed 0 bases, J shed 7 bases, and the junction held 11 bases outside the gene matches. This CDR3 region has 17 residues. Per germline, CDR1 LGHNA and CDR2 YSLEER.

This chain joins TRBV7-2 and TRBJ1-2; D gene uncertain. The V gene lost 5 bases and the J gene lost 4 bases, with 11 bases spanning the gap. CDR1 is SGHTA and CDR2 is FQGNSA in the germline V gene. The CDR3 consists of 13 residues. The CDR3 DNA is TGTGCCAGCAGCAGCGCTATGAGCTATGGCTACACCTTC. This gives the protein CASSSAMSYGYTF.

This clonotype is medium-sized by share. The V call is TRBV7-2, the J call TRBJ1-5; TRBD1 is a possible D gene (6 bases). CDR1 and CDR2 (germline): SGHTA, FQGNSA. V was cut by 6 bases and J by 1 base, with 10 bases left in between. CDR3 length: 14 amino acids. CDR3 coding DNA: TGTGCCAGCAGTCCACAGGGCAGCAATCAGCCCCAGCATTTT. It is translated as CASSPQGSNQPQHF.

This clonotype was counted only a few times. The V and J genes are TRBV29-1 and TRBJ2-1; 14 positions agree with TRBD2. The germline V gene has CDR1 SQVTM and CDR2 ANQGSEA. With V trimmed by 1 base and J by 5 bases, 13 bases remained unmatched. The CDR3 extends over 19 amino acids. CDR3 region: CSVEGVTSGRALRNNEQFF. The CDR3 DNA is TGCAGCGTTGAAGGCGTGACTAGCGGGAGGGCCTTAAGAAACAATGAGCAGTTCTTC.

The chain joins TRBV18 to TRBJ2-5; a possible D gene is TRBD2 (5 bases). Trimming shortened V by 3 bases and J by 3 bases, and 5 bases separated the two germline ends. This CDR3 region has 12 residues. The V gene's germline CDR1 is KGHSH and CDR2 LQKENI. Here the CDR3 DNA reads TGTGCCAGCTCACCCGGGAAAGAGACCCAGTACTTC. Translating it yields CASSPGKETQYF.

This clonotype has only a few counts. The J gene is TRBJ2-2, the V gene TRBV23-1; D is undetermined. TRBV23-1 is designated an ORF whose function remains uncertain. V shed 1 base and J shed 2 bases, with 8 bases lying between them. The CDR3 extends over 15 amino acids. In nucleotides, the CDR3 is TGCGCCAGCAGTCAATTGGGAAGAAACACCGGGGAGCTGTTTTTT. Its protein is CASSQLGRNTGELFF.